The text below deals with one T cell receptor beta chain. What it recognizes is unknown. Nominally healthy donors were sampled, though unrecorded immune exposures were likely. This sample was taken from a study of cytomegalovirus exposure and HLA in healthy donors. Primers included in the PCR were 60 Vbeta and 13 Jbeta primers. TCRdb's copy holds only in-frame clones and misses some; the assay was immunoSEQ multiplex PCR. The sample has over 100,000 clones, 79% seen once. Study-level findings and limits: As a later analysis showed, a missense DCLRE1C variant was linked to trimming of TCR beta V- and J-genes. Under in vitro conditions, three CMV-associated chains were confirmed as specific for CMV antigens.

The sample consisted of PBMCs. The sequence came from a woman younger than 35 in good health and CMV-seropositive.

The CDR3, as DNA: TGTGCCTGGAGTTACGGACAGGGGAATTCACCCCTCCACTTT. Protein sequence: CAWSYGQGNSPLHF. The V gene is TRBV30, the J gene TRBJ1-6; 9 bases align to TRBD1. The CDR3 has 14 residues. Unmatched junction bases numbered 3, after V lost 2 bases and J lost 7 bases. Per germline, CDR1 GTSNPN and CDR2 SVGIG (reference sequence).